Following are 27 T cell receptor beta chains from one sample sequenced in a study of T cell repertoires in cytomegalovirus infection. TCRdb passed the reads through MiXCR, listing each CDR3 protein once. The sample has under 800,000 distinct CDR3 sequences, 24% seen once. The sequenced sample consisted of CD8+ T cells from PBMCs. All receptors come from a human donor in good health (CMV status not recorded). Some clones in this sample may be carry-over from other donors' samples.

The sample holds a few counts of this clonotype. The gene calls are TRBV29-1 and TRBJ2-2; 7 positions agree with TRBD1. The CDR3 has 15 residues. Germline trimming cut 6 bases from V and 3 bases from J; bases unmatched to any gene: 10. Germline V gene lookup returns CDR1 SQVTM and CDR2 ANQGSEA. The CDR3 coding sequence is TGCAGCGTCTTTGGCGTTACAGGGGACACCGGGGAGCTGTTTTTT. This sequence encodes CSVFGVTGDTGELFF.

V and J are TRBV6-2 or TRBV6-3 and TRBJ2-1; D may correspond to TRBD1 or TRBD2 (5 bases each). The CDR3 consists of 14 residues. V was clipped by 10 bases and J by 5 bases, with 18 bases between them. The V gene's germline CDR1 is MNHEY and CDR2 SVGEGT. CDR3 amino acids: CATRAPRGNNEQFF. CDR3 nucleotide sequence: TGTGCCACCAGGGCCCCGAGGGGTAACAATGAGCAGTTCTTC.

This clonotype has more than one count but fewer than ten. J is TRBJ2-3 and V is TRBV10-2; D is ambiguous. This CDR3 contains 14 residues. From germline, CDR1 is WSHSY and CDR2 SAAADI. V gave up 11 bases and J gave up 0 bases, with 15 bases separating them. The CDR3 coding sequence is TGCGCCCTCGCTATGGGGAAAAGCACAGATACGCAGTATTTT. This gives the protein CALAMGKSTDTQYF.

This clonotype has just a few counts. V usage is TRBV5-5 and J usage is TRBJ2-2, with TRBD1 matching 7 bases. J was trimmed by 8 bases and V by 7 bases; bases with no gene match: 14. The CDR3 is 15 residues long. CDR1 SGHKS and CDR2 YYEKEE come from the germline V gene (reference sequence). The CDR3 region is CASVMQGVERGELFF. CDR3 in DNA: TGTGCCAGCGTGATGCAGGGGGTAGAGAGGGGGGAGCTGTTTTTT.

This sequence joins TRBV19 and TRBJ2-2; D not resolved. V was trimmed by 3 bases and J by 1 base, leaving 9 bases between them. Germline V CDR1 and CDR2: LNHDA, SQIVND (reference sequence). There are 15 residues in the CDR3. CDR3 residues: CASSIGGMNTGELFF. The CDR3 coding sequence is TGTGCCAGTAGTATCGGTGGGATGAACACCGGGGAGCTGTTTTTT.

This clonotype was picked up a small number of times. The gene calls are TRBV29-1 and TRBJ1-2; D remains unclear. This CDR3 is 12 amino acids long. V dropped 3 bases and J dropped 1 base, with 6 bases sitting between them. The germline V gene has CDR1 SQVTM and CDR2 ANQGSEA. This chain's CDR3 is CSVDKLNYGYTF. The CDR3, as DNA: TGCAGCGTTGATAAGCTTAACTATGGCTACACCTTC.

About this clonotype: Since a much larger clone is just one base distant, this may be a read error. The chain has TRBV7-9 and TRBJ2-7, with no clear D. Germline CDR1 and CDR2: SEHNR and FQNEAQ (reference sequence). This CDR3 spans 11 amino acids. CDR3 protein: CVSSLTREQYF. The CDR3 DNA sequence: TGTGTCAGCAGCCTTACACGCGAGCAGTACTTC.

This rearrangement joins TRBV29-1 to TRBJ2-5; 7 bases fit TRBD1. Unmatched junction bases numbered 8, after V lost 7 bases and J lost 0 bases. The CDR3 is 14 residues long. In germline, CDR1 is SQVTM, CDR2 ANQGSEA. The CDR3 DNA reads TGCAGCGCAGATACCGGGACAGACCAAGAGACCCAGTACTTC. It is translated as CSADTGTDQETQYF.

J is TRBJ2-5 and V is TRBV7-9, with 8 bases aligning to TRBD1. The length of the CDR3 is 15 residues. V lost 4 bases, J lost 5 bases, and 9 bases stayed unmatched. Looked up from germline, CDR1 is SEHNR and CDR2 is FQNEAQ (reference sequence). This CDR3 is CASSSGQGVTETQYF. The CDR3 DNA reads TGTGCCAGCAGCTCAGGACAGGGAGTTACCGAGACCCAGTACTTC.

The chain recombines TRBV20-1 with TRBJ1-5, with a weak D call TRBD1 (6 bases). Trimming removed 4 bases from V and 2 bases from J, with 24 bases in between. The CDR3 spans 18 residues. Germline V gene sequence: CDR1 DFQATT, CDR2 SNEGSKA (reference sequence). For the CDR3, the DNA is TGCAGTGCTATACACCGGGGGCCCTCGGGCCATGGCAATCAGCCCCAGCATTTT. Encoded protein: CSAIHRGPSGHGNQPQHF.

This clonotype was seen at least ten times. This chain connects TRBV7-8 to TRBJ2-7, with 7 bases aligning to TRBD1. With 4 bases clipped from V and 4 bases from J, the junction kept 7 bases outside the gene matches. This CDR3 is built from 14 residues. Per germline, CDR1 SGHVS and CDR2 FQNEAQ. In DNA form, the CDR3 reads TGTGCCAGCAGCTCATATGGGGACAGTTACGAGCAGTACTTC. This codes for CASSSYGDSYEQYF.

This clonotype came up a few times. This rearrangement joins TRBV19 to TRBJ1-2; D is perhaps TRBD1 (6 bases). Trimming took 3 bases from V and 4 from J, leaving 9 bases between them. There are 13 residues in the CDR3. Germline V gene sequence: CDR1 LNHDA, CDR2 SQIVND (reference sequence). CDR3 in amino acids: CASSIGTSYGYTF. The CDR3 nucleotides are TGTGCCAGTAGTATCGGGACAAGCTATGGCTACACCTTC.

The rearrangement joins TRBV6-2 or TRBV6-3 to TRBJ2-7; perhaps TRBD1 as D (5 bases). Germline V lookup: CDR1 MNHEY, CDR2 SVGEGT. CDR3 length equals 14 residues. Trimming cost V 5 bases and J 1 base, with 12 bases left between them. CDR3 nucleotide sequence: TGTGCCAGCAGTGGGGCCTTGGAGTCCTACGAGCAGTACGTC. This codes for CASSGALESYEQYV.

Notes on this clonotype: This sequence may be a read error, since a much larger clone differs from it by one base. V usage is TRBV28 and J usage is TRBJ2-7; 7 bases map to TRBD2. Germline CDR1 is MDHEN and CDR2 is SYDVKM. The CDR3 is made up of 13 amino acids. CDR3 protein: CANSPPGGYEQYV. CDR3 coding DNA: TGTGCCAACAGTCCCCCGGGGGGCTACGAGCAGTACGTC.

The chain joins TRBV20-1 to TRBJ2-5; possible D gene TRBD1, 6 bases. Germline CDR1 DFQATT, CDR2 SNEGSKA (reference sequence). Deletions cut 6 bases from V and 4 bases from J, with 15 bases between. The CDR3 is 13 amino acids. DNA of the CDR3: TGCAGTGCCCAGGCAGGGGTGCGAGAGACCCAGTACTTC. Its protein product is CSAQAGVRETQYF.

This chain connects TRBV2 to TRBJ2-1; maybe TRBD2 (7 bases). The germline gives CDR1 SNHLY, CDR2 FYNNEI. V was clipped by 6 bases and J by 5 bases, with 11 bases between them. The CDR3 runs 13 residues. The CDR3 DNA reads as TGTGCCAGCAGGGGGGGGGCAGACAATGAGCAGTTCTTC. This sequence encodes CASRGGADNEQFF.

The table lists this clonotype with many counts. V usage is TRBV7-9 and J usage is TRBJ2-2, with TRBD1 as a possible D gene (6 bases). Trimming cost V 1 base and J 5 bases, with 14 bases left between them. CDR1 is SEHNR and CDR2 is FQNEAQ in the germline V gene (reference sequence). This CDR3 contains 16 residues. CDR3 in DNA: TGTGCCAGCAGCTTAGGGACAGCTCCATGGACCGGGGAGCTGTTTTTT. As protein: CASSLGTAPWTGELFF.

This chain connects TRBV12-5 to TRBJ1-1; D is ambiguous. CDR3 length equals 13 residues. The V gene's germline CDR1 is LGHNT and CDR2 FRNRAP. Trimming pared 0 bases from V and 6 bases from J, leaving 8 bases between. CDR3 nucleotides: TGTGCTAGTGGTTTGGTATCAGGAGCTGAAGCTTTCTTT. Amino acid sequence: CASGLVSGAEAFF.

This clonotype was observed a few times. The rearrangement links TRBV2 to TRBJ2-1; 7 bases are a match to TRBD2. The CDR3 totals 11 residues. Per germline, CDR1 SNHLY and CDR2 FYNNEI. V shed 8 bases, J shed 9 bases, and the junction held 4 bases outside the gene matches. CDR3 protein: CASRLAPEQFF. DNA of the CDR3: TGTGCCAGCCGACTAGCTCCTGAGCAGTTCTTC.

This clonotype showed up many times. V usage is TRBV27 and J usage is TRBJ1-1; D call uncertain. Trimming removed 4 bases at V and 1 base at J, with 10 bases between. Looked up from germline, CDR1 is MNHEY and CDR2 is SMNVEV (reference sequence). The CDR3 extends over 14 amino acids. The CDR3 region is CASSSNPRNTEAFF. CDR3 nucleotides: TGTGCCAGCAGTTCCAACCCCAGGAACACTGAAGCTTTCTTT.

This clonotype was seen more than once but under ten times. The V call is TRBV6-1, the J call TRBJ1-1; D call uncertain. V was cut by 8 bases and J by 5 bases, with 12 bases left in between. This CDR3 spans 12 amino acids. CDR1 is MNHNS, CDR2 SASEGT, per germline. The CDR3 DNA reads TGTGCCAGCCCACGCGGAGGAACTGAAGCTTTCTTT. It translates to CASPRGGTEAFF.

Many counts were recorded for this clonotype. The genes are TRBV6-5 and TRBJ1-1; D gene ambiguous. Germline CDR1 MNHEY, CDR2 SVGAGI. The V gene lost 0 bases and the J gene lost 3 bases, with 11 bases spanning the gap. This CDR3 spans 15 amino acids. This chain's CDR3 is CASSYSRGGDTEAFF. The CDR3 region has the DNA TGTGCCAGCAGTTACTCGAGAGGCGGGGACACTGAAGCTTTCTTT.

The V call is TRBV28, the J call TRBJ1-6; 9 bases are shared with TRBD1. The CDR3 totals 14 residues. Unmatched junction bases numbered 2, after V lost 3 bases and J lost 8 bases. Per germline, CDR1 MDHEN and CDR2 SYDVKM. This CDR3 is CASSFGTGYSPLHF. Written as DNA, the CDR3 is TGTGCCAGCAGTTTTGGGACAGGGTATTCACCCCTCCACTTT.

The CDR3 region has the DNA TGTGCCAGCAAGGCGAGCGGGGGCCCAGAGACCCAGTACTTC. Its translation: CASKASGGPETQYF. This sequence joins TRBV6-2 or TRBV6-3 and TRBJ2-5; TRBD2 agrees at 8 bases. Per the germline V gene, CDR1 is MNHEY and CDR2 is SVGEGT. The J segment lost 4 bases and the V segment lost 7 bases, leaving 8 bases of the junction unmatched. The CDR3 runs to 14 residues.

The rearrangement uses TRBV7-3 and TRBJ2-1; tentative D call: TRBD2 (6 bases). CDR1 is SGHTA, CDR2 FQGTGA, per germline. The CDR3 loop spans 15 amino acids. V was shortened by 2 bases and J by 6 bases, with 14 bases between the two germline ends. CDR3 protein: CASSLGVEGLNEQFF. The CDR3 DNA reads TGTGCCAGCAGCTTAGGGGTGGAGGGACTCAATGAGCAGTTCTTC.

The CDR3 loop reads CATRPDWGHVEQYF. The CDR3 region has the DNA TGTGCCACCAGGCCGGACTGGGGGCACGTCGAGCAGTACTTC. The rearrangement uses TRBV15 and TRBJ2-7; TRBD1 is a possible D gene (6 bases). This CDR3 is 14 amino acids long. The V gene lost 6 bases and the J gene lost 6 bases, with 18 bases spanning the gap. CDR1 is LNHNV and CDR2 is YYDKDF in the germline V gene (reference sequence).

This clonotype came up a few times. This chain uses TRBV3-1 with TRBJ1-2; weak D call: TRBD1 (6 bases). The germline V gene has CDR1 LGHDT and CDR2 YNNKEL (reference sequence). V was cut by 4 bases and J by 8 bases, with 8 bases left in between. The CDR3 length is 11 residues. CDR3 coding DNA: TGTGCCAGCAGCCGAGGACAGGGCTACACCTTC. The encoded protein is CASSRGQGYTF.